This TCR beta chain was identified in a study of blood T cell repertoires in COVID-19. Turning to the study itself: Researchers got acute and convalescent COVID-19 samples from the United States, Italy and Spain. From T cells, B-cell-depleted T cells, or PBMCs came the material, which was cDNA or gDNA.

Generated by immunoSEQ multiplex PCR, the TCRdb table keeps only in-frame clones and is missing some. The data contain 78,000 or so clones, approximately 86% of them seen just once; the ten biggest clones take up around 6.3%. Sequencing input: peripheral blood. This receptor was identified in a woman in her forties or fifties with acute or convalescent COVID-19.

The CDR3: CASSGAGGNYGYTF. The CDR3 DNA reads TGTGCCAGCAGTGGGGCAGGGGGCAACTATGGCTACACCTTC. The chain combines TRBV25-1 with TRBJ1-2; 8 bases fit TRBD1. This CDR3 has 14 amino acids. CDR1 is MGHDK, CDR2 SYGVNS, per germline. V trimming: 4 bases; J trimming: 2 bases; junction bases outside the gene matches: 3.